The TCR beta chain described here comes from a study of Graves' ophthalmopathy and Graves' hyperthyroidism (dated by TCRdb to the late 2010s). Some background on the complete study: A patient counted as having stable hyperthyroidism if there was no progression to ophthalmopathy within 18 months of follow-up. The study used TCR beta repertoire signatures to distinguish Graves' ophthalmopathy from Graves' hyperthyroidism and to predict progression to ophthalmopathy. In roughly 6 hyperthyroidism patients, T-cell repertoires of thyroid tissue and blood were compared. A discovery set of 100 patients (more than 40 ophthalmopathy, 55 to 65 stable hyperthyroidism) was enrolled to explore V-J signatures distinguishing ophthalmopathy from hyperthyroidism. In total, 120 to 150 blood samples were TCR-sequenced: fewer than 50 ophthalmopathy, approximately 75 hyperthyroidism and some 17 hyperthyroidism-to-ophthalmopathy patients. The independent validation cohort included approximately 19 hyperthyroidism patients plus 17 patients who later progressed from hyperthyroidism to ophthalmopathy. Following sample collection, hyperthyroidism patients were given methimazole at a starting dose of 30 mg daily, and ophthalmopathy patients were given high-dose intravenous methylprednisolone.

This clonotype was counted a few times. What this receptor recognizes is not known. No base quality values were provided; no much bigger clone lies one nucleotide off. Hyperthyroidism patients were newly diagnosed, with disease duration under 2 months, and aged 18 to 65 years. Patients were excluded if they had other autoimmune diseases, uncontrolled infections, pregnancy or lactation. Diagnosis was based on clinical symptoms, serum thyroxine, TRAb, thyroid ultrasound and orbital computed tomography. Total RNA was extracted with Trizol reagent and quality-checked on an Agilent 2100 Bioanalyzer. The investigation overall reported the following: Most expanded thyroid clonotypes with frequency above 0.001 were also detected in blood, suggesting blood repertoires may reflect the thyroid immune response. Ophthalmopathy was separated from stable hyperthyroidism by the 13-signature model with roughly 88% sensitivity and about 83% specificity in cross-validation and with 80%/75% in the test set. Sample size was not statistically predetermined, and group allocation was not concealed from the investigators. In validation, the model predicted ophthalmopathy progression with about 71% sensitivity and 72.22% specificity; some 13 predicted patients were CT-confirmed with GO in a median of 6.5 months.

For repertoire sequencing, the TCR beta CDR3 regions were amplified from RNA transcripts. The first round was an RT-PCR using HTBI primers with the Qiagen OneStep RT-PCR kit, and this first round was followed by a second-round multiplex PCR, then size selection and purification. Libraries were sequenced on an Illumina HiSeq2000 using paired-end 100 bp reads. The authors' analysis ran thus. Reads were processed with SOAPnuke, discarding reads with adapters, uncalled bases, mean Phred below 15, or no exact constant-primer or identifier match. COPE v1.2.5 was used to merge high-quality paired reads. Unique nucleotide sequences were defined as clonotypes and aligned to IMGT TRB V, D and J references using MiTCR v1.1. The analysis was limited to V-J combinations with a frequency above 0.0001, which together covered 99.2% of repertoires. For each V-J combination, a TCR clonal expansion and chaos score was defined as the ratio of F50 clonal expansion to chaos observed in the TCRdist matrix. Welch's t-statistics and random forest were used to reduce the features to some 13 V-J combinations, which were then used as input to a naive Bayes classifier. The Morisita-Horn index was used to measure how similar the thyroid and blood repertoires were. TCRdb ran its own pipeline on the public reads, namely fastp trimming at Q25 and MiXCR clone calling, and kept in-frame beta chains. CDR3 protein sequences are deduplicated, and each keeps its most common genes and DNA. The V and J calls shown here were made by TCRdb, not taken from the authors' results. Present in this sample are about 1.1 million distinct CDR3 sequences, about 38% of which were seen just once. The top ten clones comprise approximately 12% of the sample.

The origin of this receptor is an adult man with Graves' hyperthyroidism. The sequencing sample was made of peripheral blood or thyroid tissue (not recorded which).

The DNA is TGTGCCAGCAGCGTATTCCCAAGCCTCCGGGACAGGGTATGTGAGTCCTACGAGCAGTACTTC. Its translation reads: CASSVFPSLRDRVCESYEQYF. Recombination joined TRBV7-9 with TRBJ2-7, and TRBD1 matches 9 of the central bases. V ends up 5 bases short and J 1 base short, with an unmatched junction base count of 24. From the cysteine up to the phenylalanine, the CDR3 has a length of 21 residues. The DNA shown is the 63-base CDR3, in frame from base 1. The germline V gene (reference sequence) gives CDR1 as SEHNR and CDR2 as FQNEAQ.